The text below deals with one T cell receptor (beta chain). The antigen is not known. The sample belongs to a study of shared clonotypes between healthy human individuals. It was CD45RO-negative cells, positively selected for CCR7, that made up naive CD8 cells, with terminally differentiated effector memory CD45RA+ cells excluded. Those who donated, Caucasian adults without exception, all lived in Nashville, Tennessee. Clones were read by immunoSEQ multiplex PCR, and TCRdb kept only the in-frame ones, dropping some. The sample has about 2.1 million clones; roughly 95% are singletons. Study results and limitations: Generally, estimated richness proved larger in naive subsets than it did in memory subsets. Rarefaction analysis demonstrated incomplete sorted-subset sequencing notwithstanding large depth. Sampling was confined to blood; repertoires within tissues likely differ.

The J segment lost 9 bases and the V segment lost 3 bases, leaving 5 bases of the junction unmatched. CDR1 is SGHTA and CDR2 is FQGNSA in the germline V gene. This CDR3 region has 15 residues. This receptor was taken from a man between 18 and 35 years old in good health. Some clones in this sample may be carry-over from other donors' samples. Sequencing input: naive CD8+ T cells from PBMCs. The chain carries TRBV7-2 and TRBJ2-3; 14 bases fit TRBD2. The CDR3 is CASSLGLAGAETQYF. In DNA form, the CDR3 reads TGTGCCAGCAGCTTGGGACTAGCGGGAGCTGAGACGCAGTATTTT.